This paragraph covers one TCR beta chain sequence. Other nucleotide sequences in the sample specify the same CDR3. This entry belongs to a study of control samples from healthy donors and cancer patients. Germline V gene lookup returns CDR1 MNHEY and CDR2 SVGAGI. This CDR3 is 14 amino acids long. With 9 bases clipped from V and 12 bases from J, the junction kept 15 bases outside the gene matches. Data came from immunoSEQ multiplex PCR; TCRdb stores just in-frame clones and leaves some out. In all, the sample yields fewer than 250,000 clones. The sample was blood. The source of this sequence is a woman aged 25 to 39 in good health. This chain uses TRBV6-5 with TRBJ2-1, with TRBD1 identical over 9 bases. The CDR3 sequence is CASTQGTGYGGQFF. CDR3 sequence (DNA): TGTGCCAGTACCCAAGGGACAGGGTATGGAGGGCAGTTCTTC.